The entry that follows covers one T cell receptor (beta chain) sequence. Methods used by the authors: Estimates of nucleated cell counts were drawn from the amplification of reference gene primers. Only in-frame clones appear in the TCRdb table, and some are missing; sequencing was by immunoSEQ multiplex PCR. That table furnishes V, J and clone size, whereas the DNA furnished D and trimming. The sample yields about 370,000 clones, around 87% seen once. There are 14 residues in the CDR3. Trimming shortened V by 0 bases and J by 8 bases, and 11 bases separated the two germline ends. The germline V gene has CDR1 LNHNV and CDR2 YYDKDF (reference sequence). This record comes from a study of blood T cell repertoires in COVID-19. Study-wide background: Samples taken during acute and convalescent COVID-19 were collected in the United States, Italy and Spain.

This receptor was obtained from a woman aged 25 to 39 with COVID-19, enrolled during active disease. The V call is TRBV15, the J call TRBJ2-1; TRBD2 might be the D (6 bases). Sequencing used peripheral blood. The CDR3 nucleotides read TGTGCCACCAGCAGAGAGGGTAGCGGAGATGAGCAGTTCTTC. This sequence encodes CATSREGSGDEQFF.